Reported below is one T cell receptor (beta chain). The data derive from a study of blood T cells in healthy people across ages. A second PCR of roughly 7 to 11 cycles used a sample-barcoded 5' primer and a J-beta primer mix. TCRdb fed the 5' RACE reads into MiXCR, producing one record per CDR3 protein. This sample carries about 1.4 million distinct CDR3 sequences, around 55% of them seen once, and the ten largest clones take 6.5% to 8.5%. This CDR3 is 13 amino acids long. Per the germline V gene, CDR1 is DFQATT and CDR2 is SNEGSKA (reference sequence). Trimming left V 3 bases short and J 6 bases short, with 14 bases between.

The sample consisted of blood. The origin of this receptor is a man aged 18 to 30 in good health. This chain joins TRBV20-1 and TRBJ1-1; D gene uncertain. CDR3 region: CSASSPPFPEAFF. The CDR3 region has the DNA TGCAGTGCTAGCAGCCCCCCTTTTCCTGAAGCTTTCTTT.